This TCR beta chain was captured by sequencing in a study of regulatory T cells in long-lasting Graves disease. Libraries of TCR beta came from iRepertoire HTBI primers plus Arm-PCR of CDR3 regions. TCRdb recomputed calls from the multiplex PCR reads with MiXCR, one row per CDR3 protein. The sample contains hundreds of thousands of distinct CDR3 sequences, about a sixth of which appear only once. As to time point: newly diagnosed GD, antithyroid drugs for less than 3 months. PBMCs provided the RNA from which the TCR library was made. The CDR3 runs to 12 residues. V lost 6 bases and J 4 bases, leaving 10 bases between the germline ends. This clonotype was found a few times. These same records also appear under a second study, on T cells in Graves' hyperthyroidism and ophthalmopathy.

This chain joins TRBV12-3 or TRBV12-4 and TRBJ2-7; D is undetermined. This TCR came from a woman younger than 45 with Graves disease. The source was peripheral blood mononuclear cells (PBMCs), collected at new diagnosis, from a patient treated with antithyroid drugs. The DNA of the CDR3 is TGTGCCAGCAGCTCGGGCGAGTACGAGCAGTACTTC. Protein product: CASSSGEYEQYF.